This T cell receptor beta chain emerged from a study of T cells expressing NK-cell markers. About the research overall: Each TCR beta repertoire originated in sorted T cells that were CD3+CD56+NKG2C+, CD3+CD56+NKG2C- or CD3+CD56-NKG2C+.

As regards this clonotype: Its cognate antigen is unknown.

Study-level findings and limits: A handful of donors' CD3+CD56-NKG2C+ cells were dominated by the same clonotypes.

TCRdb re-called the 5' RACE reads and shows each CDR3 protein once, DNA omitted. This table holds 140,000 or so distinct CDR3 sequences. This CDR3 has 13 amino acids. This chain joins TRBV12-3 or TRBV12-4 and TRBJ2-2; the D gene TCRdb calls, TRBD2, cannot be checked with no DNA. The sample consisted of blood T cells: a sorted CD56 or NKG2C T cell subset, CD4+ or CD8+ T cells, or bulk PBMC T cells (not recorded which). The TCR sequence derives from a young man in good health. The CDR3 protein is CASKPLPVGELFF.